These 18 T cell receptor beta chains originate from one sample sequenced in a study of cytomegalovirus exposure and HLA in healthy donors. PCR involved 60 Vbeta and 13 Jbeta primers. Sequencing was performed with immunoSEQ multiplex PCR; in TCRdb, only in-frame clones are kept and a portion is missing. The data hold 100,000 to 140,000 clones, with around 77% observed a single time. The specimen sequenced was PBMCs. These TCRs come from a man aged 18-30 years in good health and CMV-seronegative.

This clone was counted only a few times. The chain links TRBV4-3 to TRBJ1-1; D is undetermined. V lost 0 bases and J lost 10, with 12 bases in between. Per germline, CDR1 LGHNA and CDR2 YSLEER. This CDR3 contains 13 residues. For the CDR3, the DNA is TGCGCCAGCAGCCAAGATCATGTAGCGGGAGCTTTCTTT. Translating gives CASSQDHVAGAFF.

The rearrangement uses TRBV18 and TRBJ2-2; no clear D. Trimming removed 3 bases from V and 2 bases from J, with 4 bases in between. CDR1 is KGHSH and CDR2 is LQKENI in the germline V gene. The CDR3 runs to 13 residues. This chain's CDR3 is CASSPANTGELFF. The CDR3 DNA follows: TGTGCCAGCTCACCGGCCAACACCGGGGAGCTGTTTTTT.

This clone has a single count. The chain joins TRBV7-3 to TRBJ2-3, with TRBD2 identical over 7 bases. Germline V gene data show CDR1 as SGHTA and CDR2 as FQGTGA. The CDR3 extends over 17 amino acids. The J segment lost 6 bases and the V segment lost 5 bases, leaving 17 bases of the junction unmatched. CDR3 residues: CASSRGVGGLTMDTQYF. CDR3 in DNA: TGTGCCAGCAGCCGCGGGGTGGGGGGGTTAACGATGGATACGCAGTATTTT.

The V call is TRBV6-5, the J call TRBJ2-3; D remains unclear. The CDR3 has 15 residues. Per the germline V gene, CDR1 is MNHEY and CDR2 is SVGAGI. V lost 0 bases and J 0 bases, leaving 7 bases between the germline ends. The CDR3 region has the DNA TGTGCCAGCAGTTACTCGCGAAAGAGCACAGATACGCAGTATTTT. As protein: CASSYSRKSTDTQYF.

The J gene is TRBJ2-5, the V gene TRBV27; TRBD2 is a possible D gene (5 bases). The DNA end is more similar to TRBJ2-7, so the J call may be wrong. The CDR3 contains 18 residues. Germline V CDR1 and CDR2: MNHEY, SMNVEV (reference sequence). The CDR3, as DNA: TGTGCCAGCCGCCATCCCGACGGAACCATAGGGAGCTCCTACGAGCAGTACTTC. The encoded protein is CASRHPDGTIGSSYEQYF.

This clone has only a few counts. This chain links TRBV5-4 with TRBJ2-5, with 10 bases fitting TRBD2. After removal of 2 bases from V and 7 bases from J, the junction contained 11 bases not matched to a gene. The germline V gene has CDR1 SGHNT and CDR2 YYREEE (reference sequence). CDR3 length: 16 amino acids. CDR3 DNA: TGTGCCAGCAGCTTAACCGGGACTAGCGTACGTGGGACCCAGTACTTC. It encodes CASSLTGTSVRGTQYF.

The chain is built from TRBV5-4 and TRBJ2-2; the match to TRBD1 covers 7 bases. CDR1 and CDR2 (germline): SGHNT, YYREEE (reference sequence). V was pared by 0 bases and J by 5 bases, with 7 bases of the junction left unmatched. The CDR3 runs 16 residues. The CDR3 nucleotides are TGTGCCAGCAGCTTGGGCGTAGGGGGCAGGACCGGGGAGCTGTTTTTT. Translating it yields CASSLGVGGRTGELFF. The complete variable domain, with remaining parts taken from reference TRBV5-4 and TRBJ2-2, reads ETGVTQSPTHLIKTRGQQVTLRCSSQSGHNTVSWYQQALGQGPQFIFQYYREEENGRGNFPPRFSGLQFPNYSSELNVNALELDDSALYLCASSLGVGGRTGELFFGEGSRLTVL.

This chain uses TRBV5-1 with TRBJ1-3, with 7 bases aligning to TRBD1. J gave up 2 bases and V 2 bases, and 4 bases lay outside the gene matches. CDR3 length: 15 amino acids. Germline V CDR1 and CDR2: SGHRS, YFSETQ. Here the CDR3 reads CASSFRQGTGNTIYF. The CDR3 DNA reads TGCGCCAGCAGCTTTAGACAGGGAACTGGAAACACCATATATTTT.

The V gene is TRBV7-8, the J gene TRBJ2-1; 8 bases align to TRBD2. The germline V gene encodes CDR1 SGHVS and CDR2 FQNEAQ. V lost 5 bases and J lost 8; bases outside the gene matches: 8. There are 14 residues in the CDR3. CDR3 coding DNA: TGTGCCAGCAGCCCCTCGGGGGGGGTTGATGAGCAGTTCTTC. It is translated as CASSPSGGVDEQFF.

This chain connects TRBV28 to TRBJ1-5; possible D gene TRBD1, 5 bases. Trimming took off 3 bases at V and 9 bases at J, with 21 bases between the two ends. This CDR3 contains 16 residues. CDR1 is MDHEN, CDR2 SYDVKM, per germline. Here the CDR3 reads CASSFGGWEAQGPQHF. In DNA, the CDR3 is TGTGCCAGCAGTTTCGGAGGGTGGGAGGCCCAGGGGCCCCAGCATTTT. Full variable domain (outside the CDR3, taken from reference TRBV28 and TRBJ1-5): DVKVTQSSRYLVKRTGEKVFLECVQDMDHENMFWYRQDPGLGLRLIYFSYDVKMKEKGDIPEGYSVSREKKERFSLILESASTNQTSMYLCASSFGGWEAQGPQHFGDGTRLSIL.

This chain uses TRBV5-1 with TRBJ1-6, with TRBD1 as a possible D gene (6 bases). Germline lookup yields CDR1 SGHRS and CDR2 YFSETQ. The CDR3 is made up of 16 amino acids. The V gene lost 1 base and the J gene lost 6 bases, with 14 bases spanning the gap. This CDR3 reads CASSLRAGQTNSPLHF. CDR3 bases: TGCGCCAGCAGCTTGCGGGCCGGACAGACTAATTCACCCCTCCACTTT.

This clone is a singleton in its sample. The chain combines TRBV2 with TRBJ1-2, with a weak D call TRBD1 (5 bases). The CDR3 totals 12 residues. V lost 6 bases to trimming and J lost 4 bases, with 9 bases between them. Germline V gene sequence: CDR1 SNHLY, CDR2 FYNNEI. CDR3 amino acids: CASSGTPYGYTF. The CDR3 nucleotides read TGTGCCAGCAGCGGGACTCCCTATGGCTACACCTTC.

The gene calls are TRBV6-1 and TRBJ2-3; 11 bases match TRBD1. V lost 4 bases and J lost 6; bases outside the gene matches: 12. The CDR3 spans 17 residues. CDR1 and CDR2 from the germline V gene are MNHNS and SASEGT. The CDR3 DNA follows: TGTGCCAGCAGTGGGAACGGACAGGGGGCATTGAATGATACGCAGTATTTT. It is translated as CASSGNGQGALNDTQYF.

This chain connects TRBV19 to TRBJ2-1; 9 nucleotides align to TRBD1. The CDR3 spans 14 residues. V shed 9 bases and J 2 bases; nucleotides not matched to a gene: 5. Germline V lookup: CDR1 LNHDA, CDR2 SQIVND (reference sequence). The CDR3 DNA reads as TGTGCCAGCGGGGACAGGGCGGCCTACAATGAGCAGTTCTTC. It specifies CASGDRAAYNEQFF.

The chain recombines TRBV5-1 with TRBJ2-1, with 7 bases aligning to TRBD2. The ends lost 5 bases at V and 5 bases at J; junction bases unmatched: 4. CDR1 is SGHRS and CDR2 is YFSETQ in the germline V gene. There are 13 residues in the CDR3. CDR3 in amino acids: CASSLGTNNEQFF. The DNA of the CDR3 is TGCGCCAGCAGTCTCGGGACTAACAATGAGCAGTTCTTC.

V gene TRBV2 combines with J gene TRBJ1-2, with D hard to call. The V end lost 4 bases, the J end lost 4 bases, and 4 bases lay between the germline ends. Per germline, CDR1 SNHLY and CDR2 FYNNEI. This CDR3 contains 11 residues. CDR3 amino acids: CASSVAYGYTF. CDR3 DNA sequence: TGTGCCAGCAGTGTGGCCTATGGCTACACCTTC.

V usage is TRBV28 and J usage is TRBJ1-1; D gene unclear. Per germline, CDR1 MDHEN and CDR2 SYDVKM. The germline V and J ends were trimmed by 5 bases and 7 bases, with 17 bases remaining between them. CDR3 length: 14 residues. CDR3 nucleotide sequence: TGTGCCAGCAGTCCCACGTGGTCGGGGAGTGAAGCTTTCTTT. Protein sequence: CASSPTWSGSEAFF. Filled out from reference TRBV28 and TRBJ1-1, the complete variable domain reads DVKVTQSSRYLVKRTGEKVFLECVQDMDHENMFWYRQDPGLGLRLIYFSYDVKMKEKGDIPEGYSVSREKKERFSLILESASTNQTSMYLCASSPTWSGSEAFFGQGTRLTVV.

J is TRBJ1-2 and V is TRBV7-2, with D tentatively TRBD1 (5 bases). CDR3 length: 14 residues. V shed 2 bases and J shed 3 bases, with 10 bases lying between them. CDR1 and CDR2 from the germline V gene are SGHTA and FQGNSA. CDR3 coding DNA: TGTGCCAGCAGCTTATTTGGCAGGGACTATGGCTACACCTTC. Protein: CASSLFGRDYGYTF.